Sequencing of this TCR beta chain was carried out in a study of T cell responses to AZD1222 COVID-19 vaccine. Across the whole study: Pooling was applied to second doses at about 4 or about 12 weeks.

Data came from immunoSEQ multiplex PCR; TCRdb stores just in-frame clones and leaves some out. The sample comprises some 100,000 clones, approximately 87% of which are singletons, and 10% to 15% rests with the top ten. In germline, CDR1 is LNHDA, CDR2 SQIVND (reference sequence). The germline V and J ends were trimmed by 3 bases and 2 bases, with 10 bases remaining between them. This CDR3 is 15 amino acids long. In its sample, this clone was seen a few times. This sequence joins TRBV19 and TRBJ2-2; D is uncertain. The source of this sequence is an adult in good health. Specimen: peripheral blood, collected on day 0 of AZD1222 vaccination. CDR3 sequence reads: CASSMIQLNTGELFF. CDR3 bases: TGTGCCAGTAGTATGATACAGCTCAACACCGGGGAGCTGTTTTTT.